This T cell receptor beta chain appears in the sequencing data of a study of shared clonotypes between healthy human individuals. Regarding the study as a whole: There were few donors, and this limited the genetic and exposure-history diversity represented.

A word on this clone: What it binds is unknown.

Libraries were prepared by immunoSEQ multiplex PCR; TCRdb keeps only in-frame clonotypes and omits some of them. The sample shows some 2,500,000 clones, 80% to 95% of them seen only once. The CDR3 runs 15 residues. Trimming stripped 0 bases from V and 0 bases from J, with 9 bases between. The germline V gene encodes CDR1 SGHNT and CDR2 YYREEE (reference sequence). This TCR derives from a man aged 18 to 35 in good health. Some clones in this sample may be carry-over from other donors' samples. The sequenced sample consisted of naive CD4+ T cells from PBMCs. Subset reported: CD45RA+ positively selected. The chain carries TRBV5-4 and TRBJ1-1; possible D gene TRBD1, 6 bases. CDR3 in amino acids: CASSLVGQMNTEAFF. The CDR3, as DNA: TGTGCCAGCAGCTTGGTGGGACAAATGAACACTGAAGCTTTCTTT. The entire variable domain, with the rest obtained from reference TRBV5-4 and TRBJ1-1, is as follows: ETGVTQSPTHLIKTRGQQVTLRCSSQSGHNTVSWYQQALGQGPQFIFQYYREEENGRGNFPPRFSGLQFPNYSSELNVNALELDDSALYLCASSLVGQMNTEAFFGQGTRLTVV.